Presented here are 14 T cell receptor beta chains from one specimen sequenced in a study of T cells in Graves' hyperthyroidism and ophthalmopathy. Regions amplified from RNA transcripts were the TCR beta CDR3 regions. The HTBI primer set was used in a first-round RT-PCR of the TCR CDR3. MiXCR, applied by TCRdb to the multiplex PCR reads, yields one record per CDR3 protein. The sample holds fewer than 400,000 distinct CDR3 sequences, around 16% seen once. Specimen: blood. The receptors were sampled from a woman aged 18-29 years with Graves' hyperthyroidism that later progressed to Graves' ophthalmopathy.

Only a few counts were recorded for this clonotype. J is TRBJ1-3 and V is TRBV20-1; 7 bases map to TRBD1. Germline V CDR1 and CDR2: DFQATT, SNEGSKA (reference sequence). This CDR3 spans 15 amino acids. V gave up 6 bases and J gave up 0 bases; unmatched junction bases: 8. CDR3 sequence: CSAWDSLGSGNTIYF. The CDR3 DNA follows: TGCAGTGCCTGGGACAGCCTAGGCTCTGGAAACACCATATATTTT.

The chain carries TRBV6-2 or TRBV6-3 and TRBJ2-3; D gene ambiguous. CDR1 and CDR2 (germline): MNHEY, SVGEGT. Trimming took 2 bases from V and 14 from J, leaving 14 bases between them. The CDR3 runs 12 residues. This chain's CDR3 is CASSYPPDARYF. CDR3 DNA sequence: TGTGCCAGCAGTTACCCGCCGGATGCGCGGTATTTT.

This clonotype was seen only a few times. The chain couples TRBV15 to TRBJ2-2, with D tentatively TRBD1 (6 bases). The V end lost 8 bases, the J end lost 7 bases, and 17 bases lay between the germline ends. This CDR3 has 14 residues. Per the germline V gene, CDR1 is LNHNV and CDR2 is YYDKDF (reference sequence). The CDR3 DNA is TGTGCCACCGGCAAGACAGGAATTGTCGGGGAGCTGTTTTTT. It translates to CATGKTGIVGELFF. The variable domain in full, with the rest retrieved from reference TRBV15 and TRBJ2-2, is DAMVIQNPRYQVTQFGKPVTLSCSQTLNHNVMYWYQQKSSQAPKLLFHYYDKDFNNEADTPDNFQSRRPNTSFCFLDIRSPGLGDTAMYLCATGKTGIVGELFFGEGSRLTVL.

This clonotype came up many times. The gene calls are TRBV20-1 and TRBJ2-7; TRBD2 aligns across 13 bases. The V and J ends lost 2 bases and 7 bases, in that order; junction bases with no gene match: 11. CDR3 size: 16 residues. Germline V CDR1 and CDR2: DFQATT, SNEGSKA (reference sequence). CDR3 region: CSARTIGLAGVGEQYF. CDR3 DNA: TGCAGTGCTAGAACCATCGGACTAGCGGGAGTGGGTGAGCAGTACTTC.

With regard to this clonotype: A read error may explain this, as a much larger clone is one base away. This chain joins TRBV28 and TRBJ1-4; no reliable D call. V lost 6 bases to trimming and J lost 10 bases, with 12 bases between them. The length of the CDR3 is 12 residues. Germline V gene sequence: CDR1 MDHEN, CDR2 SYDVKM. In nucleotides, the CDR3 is TGTGCCAGCAGAATATGGGGAGGAAAACTGTTTTTT. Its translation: CASRIWGGKLFF.

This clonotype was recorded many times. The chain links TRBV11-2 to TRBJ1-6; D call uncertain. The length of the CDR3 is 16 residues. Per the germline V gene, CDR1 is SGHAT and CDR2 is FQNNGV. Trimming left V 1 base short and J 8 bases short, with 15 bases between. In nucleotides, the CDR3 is TGTGCCAGCAGCTTAGGAAAGGGAACGATTGATTCACCCCTCCACTTT. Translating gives CASSLGKGTIDSPLHF.

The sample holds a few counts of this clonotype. This chain's CDR3 is CASSSPYSSGSYNEQFF. The CDR3 coding sequence is TGTGCCAGCAGCTCCCCGTACTCTAGCGGGAGTTACAATGAGCAGTTCTTC. The chain recombines TRBV7-9 with TRBJ2-1; TRBD2 matches 10 bases. The length of the CDR3 is 17 residues. J gave up 4 bases and V 4 bases, and 10 bases lay outside the gene matches. The germline CDR1 and CDR2 sequences are SEHNR and FQNEAQ (reference sequence).

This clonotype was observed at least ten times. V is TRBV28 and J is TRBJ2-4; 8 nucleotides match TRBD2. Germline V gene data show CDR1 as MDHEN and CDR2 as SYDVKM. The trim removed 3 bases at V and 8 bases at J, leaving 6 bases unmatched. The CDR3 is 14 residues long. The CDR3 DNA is TGTGCCAGCAGTTTCGGGACTAGAGCCTACATTCAGTACTTC. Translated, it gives CASSFGTRAYIQYF.

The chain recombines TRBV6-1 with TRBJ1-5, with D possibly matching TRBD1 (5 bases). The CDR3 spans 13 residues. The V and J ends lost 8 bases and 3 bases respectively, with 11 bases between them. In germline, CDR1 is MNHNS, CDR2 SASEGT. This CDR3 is CASRGRDNQPQHF. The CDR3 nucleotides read TGTGCCAGCCGAGGCAGGGACAATCAGCCCCAGCATTTT.

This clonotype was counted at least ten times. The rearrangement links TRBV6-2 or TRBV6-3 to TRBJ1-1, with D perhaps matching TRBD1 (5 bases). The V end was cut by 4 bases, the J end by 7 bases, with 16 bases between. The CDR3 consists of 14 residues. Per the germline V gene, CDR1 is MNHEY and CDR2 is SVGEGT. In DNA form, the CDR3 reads TGTGCCAGCAGTTTAGCAGGGCTTTCACTTGAAGCTTTCTTT. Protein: CASSLAGLSLEAFF.

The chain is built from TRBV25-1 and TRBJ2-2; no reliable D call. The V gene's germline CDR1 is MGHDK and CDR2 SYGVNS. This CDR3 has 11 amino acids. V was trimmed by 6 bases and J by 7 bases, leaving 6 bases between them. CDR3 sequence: CASRWGGELFF. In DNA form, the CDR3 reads TGTGCCAGCAGGTGGGGCGGGGAGCTGTTTTTT.

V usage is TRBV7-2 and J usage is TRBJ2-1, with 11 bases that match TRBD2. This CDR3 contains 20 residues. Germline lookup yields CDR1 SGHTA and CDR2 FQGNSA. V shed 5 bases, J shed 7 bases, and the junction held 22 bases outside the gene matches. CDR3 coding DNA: TGTGCCAGCAGCCTTCCCACCTTTCGGAAGGTAGCGGGAGGGGAGAATGAGCAGTTCTTC. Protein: CASSLPTFRKVAGGENEQFF.

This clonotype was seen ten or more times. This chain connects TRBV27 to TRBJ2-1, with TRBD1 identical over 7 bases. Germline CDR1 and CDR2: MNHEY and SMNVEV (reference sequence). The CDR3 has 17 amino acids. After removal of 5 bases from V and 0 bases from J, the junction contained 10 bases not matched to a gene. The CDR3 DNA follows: TGTGCCAGCAGTCCTGGACAGGTTTCGAGCTCCTACAATGAGCAGTTCTTC. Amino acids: CASSPGQVSSSYNEQFF.

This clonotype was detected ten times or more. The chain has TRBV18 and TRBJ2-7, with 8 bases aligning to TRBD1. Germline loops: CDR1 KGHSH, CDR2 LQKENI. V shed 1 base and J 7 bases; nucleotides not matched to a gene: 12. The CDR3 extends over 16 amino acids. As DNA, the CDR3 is TGTGCCAGCTCACCACAGGATCTCAACAGGGGGAGGGAGCAGTACTTC. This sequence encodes CASSPQDLNRGREQYF.